Below, 29 T cell receptor beta chains from the same sample are listed, as sequenced in a study of blood T cell repertoires in COVID-19. Assay: immunoSEQ multiplex PCR; the TCRdb copy retains only in-frame clones and omits some. The table includes around 43,000 clones, around 85% detected once. Sequencing used peripheral blood. These receptors all stem from a woman at least 80 years old with acute or convalescent COVID-19.

As DNA, the CDR3 is TGCGCCAGCAGCACTCAAGTCATGAACACTGAAGCTTTCTTT. It yields the protein CASSTQVMNTEAFF. The J gene is TRBJ1-1, the V gene TRBV5-1, with D unclear. V was clipped by 4 bases and J by 0 bases, with 10 bases between them. Germline CDR1 reads SGHRS; CDR2 reads YFSETQ. CDR3 length: 14 residues.

For the CDR3, the DNA is TGTGCCAGCAGAGAGGGTGGCGGGACTTCACCCCTCCACTTT. Its translation: CASREGGGTSPLHF. This chain links TRBV28 with TRBJ1-6, with a tentative D call TRBD1 (5 bases). The CDR3 length is 14 residues. V was clipped by 6 bases and J by 9 bases, with 15 bases between them. Germline assignment: CDR1 MDHEN and CDR2 SYDVKM.

This chain links TRBV7-9 with TRBJ2-2; TRBD2 might be the D (5 bases). The germline V and J ends were trimmed by 1 base and 2 bases, with 11 bases remaining between them. Germline V gene data show CDR1 as SEHNR and CDR2 as FQNEAQ (reference sequence). The CDR3 is 16 amino acids. CDR3: CASSLGLGDNTGELFF. Here the CDR3 DNA reads TGTGCCAGCAGCTTAGGTTTGGGAGACAACACCGGGGAGCTGTTTTTT. Supplemented by reference TRBV7-9 and TRBJ2-2, the full variable domain reads DTGVSQNPRHKITKRGQNVTFRCDPISEHNRLYWYRQTLGQGPEFLTYFQNEAQLEKSRLLSDRFSAERPKGSFSTLEIQRTEQGDSAMYLCASSLGLGDNTGELFFGEGSRLTVL.

V gene TRBV5-1 combines with J gene TRBJ2-1; TRBD2 agrees at 10 bases. This CDR3 is 17 amino acids long. J gave up 5 bases and V 1 base, and 9 bases lay outside the gene matches. Germline V gives CDR1 SGHRS, CDR2 YFSETQ. This CDR3 is CASSLNLAGVGDNEQFF. The CDR3 nucleotides are TGCGCCAGCAGCTTGAATCTAGCGGGAGTAGGAGACAATGAGCAGTTCTTC.

The V and J genes are TRBV5-4 and TRBJ1-1; D uncertain. Germline V gene data show CDR1 as SGHNT and CDR2 as YYREEE (reference sequence). V lost 6 bases to trimming and J lost 3 bases, with 18 bases between them. This CDR3 has 15 residues. The DNA for the CDR3 is TGTGCCAGCACCTACTTGACATGGTTTGACACTGAAGCTTTCTTT. Its protein product is CASTYLTWFDTEAFF.

The rearrangement joins TRBV11-2 to TRBJ2-3; 10 positions match TRBD2. CDR1 SGHAT and CDR2 FQNNGV come from the germline V gene. Germline trimming cut 5 bases from V and 8 bases from J; bases unmatched to any gene: 10. The CDR3 is 15 residues long. CDR3 amino acids: CASSRTSGAPGTQYF. CDR3 bases: TGTGCCAGCAGCCGGACTAGCGGAGCCCCGGGTACGCAGTATTTT.

The chain carries TRBV5-6 and TRBJ1-2; no clear D. The CDR3 length is 15 residues. Per the germline V gene, CDR1 is SGHDT and CDR2 is YYEEEE. Trimming cost V 1 base and J 8 bases, with 18 bases left between them. DNA of the CDR3: TGTGCCAGCAGCTTGAAGTTCACCCCTCCTAGCGGCTACACCTTC. It translates to CASSLKFTPPSGYTF.

This clone was recorded only once. This CDR3 is CSVERSEGGYGYTF. The CDR3 DNA sequence: TGCAGCGTTGAACGGTCGGAGGGAGGCTATGGCTACACCTTC. The chain has TRBV29-1 and TRBJ1-2; D unresolved. The CDR3 is 14 residues long. V was shortened by 2 bases and J by 4 bases, with 14 bases between the two germline ends. In germline, CDR1 is SQVTM, CDR2 ANQGSEA. The full variable domain, with the rest looked up from reference TRBV29-1 and TRBJ1-2, is SAVISQKPSRDICQRGTSLTIQCQVDSQVTMMFWYRQQPGQSLTLIATANQGSEATYESGFVIDKFPISRPNLTFSTLTVSNMSPEDSSIYLCSVERSEGGYGYTFGSGTRLTVV.

The chain is built from TRBV19 and TRBJ1-1, with TRBD1 identical over 9 bases. V shed 4 bases and J 3 bases; nucleotides not matched to a gene: 0. The germline CDR1 and CDR2 sequences are LNHDA and SQIVND (reference sequence). This CDR3 is built from 13 residues. The CDR3 spells CASSRDRDTEAFF. The CDR3 DNA reads as TGTGCCAGTAGTAGGGACAGGGACACTGAAGCTTTCTTT.

The chain has TRBV5-5 and TRBJ1-1; TRBD1 agrees at 7 bases. Germline CDR1 and CDR2: SGHKS and YYEKEE (reference sequence). Trimming cost V 2 bases and J 4 bases; bases outside gene matches: 8. The CDR3 has 15 residues. DNA for the CDR3: TGTGCCAGCAGCTTACTTAGACAGGGTGGCACTGAAGCTTTCTTT. Translation gives CASSLLRQGGTEAFF.

The chain employs TRBV21-1 and TRBJ2-4; TRBD2 is the table's D call, not checked against the DNA. TRBV21-1 is a documented pseudogene. The CDR3 contains 22 residues. The CDR3 sequence: CASSKAPGVGAGRECVKNIQYF. CDR3 nucleotide sequence: TGTGCCAGCAGCAAAGCGCCTGGGGTCGGAGCGGGGCGGGAGTGTGTCAAAAACATTCAGTACTTC.

Here the CDR3 reads CASTADRGGGELFF. CDR3 nucleotide sequence: TGTGCCAGCACCGCGGACAGGGGAGGCGGGGAGCTGTTTTTT. This chain uses TRBV5-5 with TRBJ2-2, with TRBD1 matching 9 bases. This CDR3 contains 14 residues. Germline CDR1 reads SGHKS; CDR2 reads YYEKEE (reference sequence). Unmatched junction bases numbered 7, after V lost 6 bases and J lost 7 bases.

The rearrangement links TRBV11-2 to TRBJ2-7; the D gene is possibly TRBD2 (6 bases). V was shortened by 0 bases and J by 6 bases, with 15 bases between the two germline ends. From germline, CDR1 is SGHAT and CDR2 FQNNGV. CDR3 size: 15 residues. The CDR3 DNA follows: TGTGCCAGCAGCTTAGATCGCACCAGCGGGTCCGAGCAGTACTTC. This translates into CASSLDRTSGSEQYF.

V is TRBV7-2 and J is TRBJ2-2; 11 nucleotides align to TRBD2. V shed 1 base, J shed 3 bases, and the junction held 1 base outside the gene matches. Per the germline V gene, CDR1 is SGHTA and CDR2 is FQGNSA. CDR3 length equals 16 residues. CDR3 bases: TGTGCCAGCAGCTTAGTAGCGGGAGGGCACACCGGGGAGCTGTTTTTT. Translating gives CASSLVAGGHTGELFF.

The V call is TRBV6-1, the J call TRBJ2-1, with 8 bases lining up with TRBD2. This CDR3 has 15 residues. V shed 2 bases and J 3 bases; nucleotides not matched to a gene: 3. Germline V lookup: CDR1 MNHNS, CDR2 SASEGT. Here the CDR3 reads CASSESGGFYNEQFF. The CDR3 nucleotides are TGTGCCAGCAGTGAATCGGGAGGGTTCTACAATGAGCAGTTCTTC.

This clone was detected a few times. This chain uses TRBV28 with TRBJ2-3; TRBD1 aligns across 11 bases. CDR3 size: 16 residues. CDR1 is MDHEN, CDR2 SYDVKM, per germline. The V segment lost 2 bases and the J segment 4 bases; nucleotides outside the gene matches: 5. The CDR3 region has the DNA TGTGCCAGCAGTTTACCGGGACAGGGGGAAGCAGATACGCAGTATTTT. The encoded protein is CASSLPGQGEADTQYF.

This chain connects TRBV6-5 to TRBJ2-1, with 7 bases that match TRBD2. With V trimmed by 8 bases and J by 4 bases, 5 bases remained unmatched. From germline, CDR1 is MNHEY and CDR2 SVGAGI. The CDR3 runs to 13 residues. In DNA form, the CDR3 reads TGTGCCAGCCGGCAGCGGGGTTACAATGAGCAGTTCTTC. Translated, it gives CASRQRGYNEQFF.

This clone was observed a handful of times. The chain recombines TRBV25-1 with TRBJ2-2; the match to TRBD1 covers 11 bases. Trimming at V came to 7 bases and at J to 5 bases, leaving 9 bases not matched to a gene. From germline, CDR1 is MGHDK and CDR2 SYGVNS. The CDR3 is 16 residues long. CDR3 DNA sequence: TGTGCCAGCAAACCTGCGGGGACAGGGGGGACCGGGGAGCTGTTTTTT. It is translated as CASKPAGTGGTGELFF.

The V gene is TRBV5-1, the J gene TRBJ2-1; D unresolved. CDR1 and CDR2 from the germline V gene are SGHRS and YFSETQ. Trimming took 0 bases from V and 0 from J, leaving 7 bases between them. This CDR3 spans 15 amino acids. The CDR3, as DNA: TGCGCCAGCAGCTTGGCGACAAGCTCCTACAATGAGCAGTTCTTC. Protein sequence: CASSLATSSYNEQFF.

The rearrangement uses TRBV28 and TRBJ2-1, with TRBD2 as a possible D gene (5 bases). Germline V CDR1 and CDR2: MDHEN, SYDVKM. V lost 3 bases to trimming and J lost 6 bases, with 12 bases between them. This CDR3 comprises 14 residues. This chain's CDR3 is CASSFYREINEQFF. The CDR3 coding sequence is TGTGCCAGCAGTTTTTATCGGGAAATCAATGAGCAGTTCTTC. The whole variable domain, filled in from reference TRBV28 and TRBJ2-1, reads DVKVTQSSRYLVKRTGEKVFLECVQDMDHENMFWYRQDPGLGLRLIYFSYDVKMKEKGDIPEGYSVSREKKERFSLILESASTNQTSMYLCASSFYREINEQFFGPGTRLTVL.

This rearrangement joins TRBV28 to TRBJ2-1; tentative D call: TRBD2 (7 bases). V lost 9 bases and J lost 7, with 16 bases in between. There are 13 residues in the CDR3. CDR1 and CDR2 from the germline V gene are MDHEN and SYDVKM. CDR3 nucleotide sequence: TGTGCCAGTAAGGGGGGGCTCGGGAATGAGCAGTTCTTC. Protein: CASKGGLGNEQFF.

This chain joins TRBV28 and TRBJ2-7, with 8 bases aligning to TRBD1. Germline trimming cut 5 bases from V and 4 bases from J; bases unmatched to any gene: 13. The CDR3 loop spans 16 amino acids. Looked up from germline, CDR1 is MDHEN and CDR2 is SYDVKM. CDR3 loop: CASSPSPQGARYEQYF. In nucleotides, the CDR3 is TGTGCCAGCAGTCCGTCCCCCCAGGGGGCACGGTACGAGCAGTACTTC.

The V gene is TRBV4-2, the J gene TRBJ2-7; 9 bases align to TRBD2. Germline values: CDR1 LGHNA, CDR2 YNFKEQ. The CDR3 loop spans 16 amino acids. The ends lost 0 bases at V and 3 bases at J; junction bases unmatched: 6. Here the CDR3 reads CASSQDTAGGGYEQYF. Here the CDR3 DNA reads TGTGCCAGCAGCCAAGATACGGCGGGAGGGGGCTACGAGCAGTACTTC.

This rearrangement joins TRBV11-2 to TRBJ2-7; D unclear. Trimming removed 2 bases at V and 0 bases at J, with 11 bases between. Germline lookup yields CDR1 SGHAT and CDR2 FQNNGV. The CDR3 consists of 15 residues. The CDR3 is CASSLRVHGSYEQYF. CDR3 coding DNA: TGTGCCAGCAGCTTAAGAGTTCACGGCTCCTACGAGCAGTACTTC.

The chain employs TRBV29-1 and TRBJ1-2, with D perhaps TRBD1 (5 bases). Trimming stripped 7 bases from V and 5 bases from J, with 17 bases between. The germline CDR1 and CDR2 sequences are SQVTM and ANQGSEA. The CDR3 has 13 residues. The CDR3 reads CSANLHGGYGYTF. In DNA form, the CDR3 reads TGCAGCGCCAACCTCCATGGGGGGTATGGCTACACCTTC.

The chain links TRBV7-8 to TRBJ1-2, with 9 bases lining up with TRBD1. The CDR3 is 14 residues long. Unmatched junction bases numbered 4, after V lost 5 bases and J lost 3 bases. The germline V gene encodes CDR1 SGHVS and CDR2 FQNEAQ. The CDR3 bases are TGTGCCAGCAGCATACAGGGGGCCGACTATGGCTACACCTTC. Protein product: CASSIQGADYGYTF.

This clone was detected a few times. The genes are TRBV3-1 (or the pseudogene TRBV3-2) and TRBJ1-3; D is possibly TRBD1 (5 bases). The CDR3 sequence is 13 residues long. Germline V CDR1 and CDR2: LGHDT, YNNKEL (reference sequence). V lost 1 base to trimming and J lost 6 bases, with 7 bases between them. CDR3 DNA sequence: TGTGCCAGCAGCCAAGCAGGGCCAAACACCATATATTTT. Protein: CASSQAGPNTIYF.

The rearrangement joins TRBV18 to TRBJ1-1, with D possibly matching TRBD1 (6 bases). The V and J ends lost 7 bases and 5 bases respectively, with 14 bases between them. The CDR3 has 13 amino acids. Germline V gene data show CDR1 as KGHSH and CDR2 as LQKENI. CDR3 bases: TGTGCCAGCTTCCAGGGGCAGGGGACTGAAGCTTTCTTT. This sequence encodes CASFQGQGTEAFF.

The rearrangement joins TRBV4-1 to TRBJ1-1; the D is unclear. The V end was cut by 1 base, the J end by 1 base, with 13 bases between. This CDR3 is built from 16 residues. From germline, CDR1 is MGHRA and CDR2 YSYEKL. The CDR3 region is CASSQVEGFRNTEAFF. The CDR3, as DNA: TGCGCCAGCAGCCAAGTAGAGGGTTTTAGGAACACTGAAGCTTTCTTT.